The present entry profiles one T cell receptor beta chain with its context. What it binds is not known. The record originates from a study of identical twins. Template switching, a step in the protocol, added a universal primer site, and cDNA carried unique molecular identifiers. TCRdb re-analysed the 5' RACE reads in MiXCR, keeping a single row per CDR3 protein. The sample shows about 530,000 distinct CDR3 sequences, around 20% of them seen only once. Study-level results: Cross-sectional statistical analysis was relied on for the conclusions, without the same donors being followed. Sequences that were out-of-frame, alpha and twin-shared displayed an excess of low generation probability.

The donor group consisted entirely of healthy Caucasians. A further study also used this sample, focusing on yellow fever vaccine responses in identical twins.

Material for sequencing was CD4+ T cells sorted from blood. The clonotype originates from a woman under 30 in good health.

CDR3 sequence: CSARGQLRGTGELFF. Here the CDR3 DNA reads TGCAGTGCTAGAGGACAGTTAAGGGGCACCGGGGAGCTGTTTTTT. The chain is built from TRBV20-1 and TRBJ2-2, with D possibly matching TRBD1 (5 bases). CDR3 size: 15 residues. V lost 1 base to trimming and J lost 4 bases, with 13 bases between them. CDR1 and CDR2 (germline): DFQATT, SNEGSKA (reference sequence).